These 27 T cell receptor beta chains were sequenced from one sample in a study of T-cell memory formation after mild COVID-19. TCRdb passed the 5' RACE reads through MiXCR, listing each CDR3 protein once. The sample lists 170,000 or so distinct CDR3 sequences, over 20% occurring once. What was sequenced was PBMCs or a T cell subset sorted from them (not recorded which). These receptors were obtained from an adult woman who had mild COVID-19 (a few samples of this study predate the infection). Cell type and time point are not known.

Details on this clonotype: The junction departs from germline at one end; a sequencing error may be responsible. The V call is TRBV9, the J call TRBJ1-6; D is unclear. Germline CDR1 reads SGDLS; CDR2 reads YYNGEE. The CDR3 runs to 15 residues. DNA for the CDR3: TGTGCCAGCAGCGTCTCCCGGGCCGAGAATTCACCCATCCACTTT. Translating it yields CASSVSRAENSPIHF.

The gene calls are TRBV30 and TRBJ2-7, with a tentative D call TRBD2 (5 bases). V dropped 6 bases and J dropped 2 bases, with 11 bases sitting between them. This CDR3 spans 12 amino acids. Germline CDR1 GTSNPN, CDR2 SVGIG (reference sequence). This CDR3 is CACAGGPYEQYF. The CDR3 bases are TGTGCCTGTGCCGGCGGGCCCTACGAGCAGTACTTC. Drawing the rest from reference TRBV30 and TRBJ2-7, the complete variable domain is SQTIHQWPATLVQPVGSPLSLECTVEGTSNPNLYWYRQAAGRGLQLLFYSVGIGQISSEVPQNLSASRPQDRQFILSSKKLLLSDSGFYLCACAGGPYEQYFGPGTRLTVT.

The gene calls are TRBV9 and TRBJ2-1; 8 nucleotides line up with TRBD2. V lost 0 bases to trimming and J lost 2 bases; unmatched junction nucleotides: 7. The length of the CDR3 is 17 residues. Germline CDR1 is SGDLS and CDR2 is YYNGEE. DNA for the CDR3: TGTGCCAGCAGCGTAGACCCCCTAGCGGGTCCCTACAATGAGCAGTTCTTC. Encoded protein: CASSVDPLAGPYNEQFF.

The chain recombines TRBV15 with TRBJ2-2; D is ambiguous. The CDR3 has 13 residues. Trimming pared 2 bases from V and 5 bases from J, leaving 6 bases between. Germline values: CDR1 LNHNV, CDR2 YYDKDF (reference sequence). This CDR3 is CATSRSSTGELFF. CDR3 nucleotide sequence: TGTGCCACCAGCAGATCGAGTACCGGGGAGCTGTTTTTT.

A few counts support this clonotype. The V call is TRBV20-1, the J call TRBJ1-2; the D is unclear. Looked up from germline, CDR1 is DFQATT and CDR2 is SNEGSKA (reference sequence). CDR3 length equals 14 residues. Deletions cut 6 bases from V and 3 bases from J, with 17 bases between. This CDR3 is CSAPVRAADYGYTF. In nucleotides, the CDR3 is TGCAGTGCGCCTGTTAGGGCGGCAGACTATGGCTACACCTTC.

The V call is TRBV5-1, the J call TRBJ2-2, with 11 nucleotides matching TRBD2. J gave up 0 bases and V 0 bases, and 4 bases lay outside the gene matches. CDR1 is SGHRS and CDR2 is YFSETQ in the germline V gene. The CDR3 consists of 18 residues. CDR3 loop: CASSLGLAGLANTGELFF. In DNA, the CDR3 is TGCGCCAGCAGCTTGGGACTAGCGGGGCTTGCGAACACCGGGGAGCTGTTTTTT.

V gene TRBV9 combines with J gene TRBJ2-7, with unresolved D. Trimming took 0 bases from V and 2 from J, leaving 9 bases between them. The CDR3 loop spans 14 amino acids. Germline loops: CDR1 SGDLS, CDR2 YYNGEE. The CDR3 sequence: CASSVGQSTYEQYF. The CDR3 region has the DNA TGTGCCAGCAGCGTAGGGCAGTCAACCTACGAGCAGTACTTC.

This clonotype was seen repeatedly, ten times or more. This chain connects TRBV9 to TRBJ2-7, with TRBD1 matching 9 bases. CDR1 SGDLS and CDR2 YYNGEE come from the germline V gene. Losses at the gene ends were 0 bases for V and 2 bases for J; bases not matched to a gene: 0. The CDR3 has 14 amino acids. CDR3 sequence (DNA): TGTGCCAGCAGCGTAGGACAGGGGGCCTACGAGCAGTACTTC. It translates to CASSVGQGAYEQYF.

Many counts were recorded for this clonotype. The rearrangement uses TRBV6-2 or TRBV6-3 and TRBJ2-7; D call uncertain. The CDR3 totals 14 residues. V was shortened by 2 bases and J by 1 base, with 9 bases between the two germline ends. Per germline, CDR1 MNHEY and CDR2 SVGEGT. This chain's CDR3 is CASSYPRFSYEQYF. The CDR3 DNA reads TGTGCCAGCAGTTACCCGCGCTTTTCCTACGAGCAGTACTTC.

V is TRBV7-9 and J is TRBJ2-7; TRBD1 aligns across 8 bases. V trimming: 0 bases; J trimming: 3 bases; junction bases outside the gene matches: 4. The CDR3 sequence is 15 residues long. Germline CDR1 reads SEHNR; CDR2 reads FQNEAQ (reference sequence). DNA for the CDR3: TGTGCCAGCAGCTTAGCGACAGGGGTATTCTACGAGCAGTACTTC. Translating it yields CASSLATGVFYEQYF.

This chain connects TRBV7-9 to TRBJ2-5, with D tentatively TRBD2 (6 bases). The CDR3 spans 14 residues. The germline V and J ends were trimmed by 4 bases and 3 bases, with 12 bases remaining between them. Germline-derived CDR1 and CDR2 are SEHNR and FQNEAQ (reference sequence). The CDR3 coding sequence is TGTGCCAGCAGCTACGGGGGTCCTGAAGAGACCCAGTACTTC. Amino acids: CASSYGGPEETQYF. Full variable domain (missing parts from reference TRBV7-9 and TRBJ2-5): DTGVSQNPRHKITKRGQNVTFRCDPISEHNRLYWYRQTLGQGPEFLTYFQNEAQLEKSRLLSDRFSAERPKGSFSTLEIQRTEQGDSAMYLCASSYGGPEETQYFGPGTRLLVL.

The table lists this clonotype with a few counts. The gene calls are TRBV10-3 and TRBJ1-2; 8 bases fit TRBD1. Per germline, CDR1 ENHRY and CDR2 SYGVKD. The V and J ends lost 8 bases and 4 bases, in that order; junction bases with no gene match: 12. The CDR3 has 15 amino acids. In nucleotides, the CDR3 is TGTGCCATCCTCGAAGGGGACAGGACACCCTATGGCTACACCTTC. It translates to CAILEGDRTPYGYTF.

The gene calls are TRBV12-3 or TRBV12-4 and TRBJ2-5; unclear D gene. The CDR3 is 11 residues long. V was clipped by 8 bases and J by 7 bases, with 11 bases between them. CDR3 DNA sequence: TGTGCCAGCGCGGTCGAAGTGACCCAGTACTTC. This gives the protein CASAVEVTQYF.

The chain employs TRBV4-1 and TRBJ1-5; D call uncertain. Trimming stripped 2 bases from V and 0 bases from J, with 8 bases between. The CDR3 extends over 15 amino acids. Germline CDR1 MGHRA, CDR2 YSYEKL. The CDR3 reads CASSQKDFSNQPQHF. DNA for the CDR3: TGCGCCAGCAGCCAAAAAGATTTTAGCAATCAGCCCCAGCATTTT.

The genes are TRBV4-1 and TRBJ1-1; tentatively, D is TRBD1 (5 bases). The germline V and J ends were trimmed by 4 bases and 1 base, with 7 bases remaining between them. The CDR3 is 13 amino acids. Germline CDR1 and CDR2: MGHRA and YSYEKL. In DNA form, the CDR3 reads TGCGCCAGCAGCCCGACAGCGAACACTGAAGCTTTCTTT. It specifies CASSPTANTEAFF.

This clonotype turned up a few times. The chain couples TRBV7-2 to TRBJ2-5; D is uncertain. The CDR3 length is 16 residues. V lost 2 bases, J lost 0 bases, and 13 bases lay in between. Germline V gives CDR1 SGHTA, CDR2 FQGNSA. In DNA, the CDR3 is TGTGCCAGCAGCTTAAGGCAGAGAACGTACCAAGAGACCCAGTACTTC. It specifies CASSLRQRTYQETQYF.

This clonotype was found many times. The chain combines TRBV7-9 with TRBJ2-1; D is perhaps TRBD1 or TRBD2 (7 bases each). The CDR3 is 12 residues long. The germline V and J ends were trimmed by 8 bases and 10 bases, with 15 bases remaining between them. Germline CDR1 reads SEHNR; CDR2 reads FQNEAQ (reference sequence). The CDR3 loop is CASPNRGGEQFF. CDR3 bases: TGTGCCAGCCCGAACAGGGGAGGGGAGCAGTTCTTC.

The CDR3 sequence is CASSQTEGYEQYF. Here the CDR3 DNA reads TGTGCCAGCAGCCAAACCGAGGGGTACGAGCAGTACTTC. This chain links TRBV7-9 with TRBJ2-7, with D tentatively TRBD1 or TRBD2 (5 bases each). Germline V gene sequence: CDR1 SEHNR, CDR2 FQNEAQ (reference sequence). The CDR3 covers 13 residues. V was cut by 5 bases and J by 4 bases, with 12 bases left in between. The whole variable domain, filled in from reference TRBV7-9 and TRBJ2-7, reads DTGVSQNPRHKITKRGQNVTFRCDPISEHNRLYWYRQTLGQGPEFLTYFQNEAQLEKSRLLSDRFSAERPKGSFSTLEIQRTEQGDSAMYLCASSQTEGYEQYFGPGTRLTVT.

In this sample, this clonotype turned up a few times. This chain connects TRBV15 to TRBJ1-6; D possibly corresponds to TRBD1 (5 bases). Germline V gene data show CDR1 as LNHNV and CDR2 as YYDKDF (reference sequence). The CDR3 is made up of 14 amino acids. With 4 bases removed from V and 7 bases from J, the gap between germline ends came to 11 bases. CDR3 nucleotide sequence: TGTGCCACCAGCACAACTGGGGCCAATTCACCCCTCCACTTT. It is translated as CATSTTGANSPLHF. The variable domain in full, with the rest retrieved from reference TRBV15 and TRBJ1-6, is DAMVIQNPRYQVTQFGKPVTLSCSQTLNHNVMYWYQQKSSQAPKLLFHYYDKDFNNEADTPDNFQSRRPNTSFCFLDIRSPGLGDTAMYLCATSTTGANSPLHFGNGTRLTVT.

The V call is TRBV2, the J call TRBJ2-1, with 7 bases identical to TRBD2. After removal of 6 bases from V and 4 bases from J, the junction contained 9 bases not matched to a gene. The CDR3 is 15 amino acids. The germline CDR1 and CDR2 sequences are SNHLY and FYNNEI. The CDR3 reads CASSAGAGAYNEQFF. The CDR3 coding sequence is TGTGCCAGCAGCGCCGGGGCGGGAGCTTACAATGAGCAGTTCTTC.

This clonotype was counted between two and nine times. The chain carries TRBV27 and TRBJ2-1; D is ambiguous. The CDR3 is 16 amino acids. V lost 2 bases and J lost 2, with 13 bases in between. Germline V CDR1 and CDR2: MNHEY, SMNVEV (reference sequence). The CDR3 loop reads CASSLRSGTTYNEQFF. CDR3 bases: TGTGCCAGCAGTTTAAGGTCGGGCACTACCTACAATGAGCAGTTCTTC.

The CDR3 sequence: CSVGGQGMLYNEQFF. The CDR3 DNA follows: TGCAGCGTTGGAGGACAGGGGATGTTGTACAATGAGCAGTTCTTC. The V and J genes are TRBV29-1 and TRBJ2-1; 9 nucleotides line up with TRBD1. Trimming cost V 4 bases and J 4 bases; bases outside gene matches: 8. CDR1 and CDR2 from the germline V gene are SQVTM and ANQGSEA. This CDR3 comprises 15 residues.

The rearrangement links TRBV5-1 to TRBJ2-5; tentatively, D is TRBD1 (5 bases). Germline loops: CDR1 SGHRS, CDR2 YFSETQ. V dropped 3 bases and J dropped 2 bases, with 11 bases sitting between them. The CDR3 spans 14 residues. The CDR3 reads CASSWQGTQETQYF. The DNA of the CDR3 is TGCGCCAGCAGCTGGCAGGGAACTCAAGAGACCCAGTACTTC.

The genes are TRBV7-6 and TRBJ1-3; perhaps TRBD1 as D (5 bases). Per the germline V gene, CDR1 is SGHVS and CDR2 is FNYEAQ. Trimming removed 4 bases at V and 0 bases at J, with 10 bases between. This CDR3 contains 15 residues. The CDR3 spells CASSSDSLSGNTIYF. The CDR3 nucleotides read TGTGCCAGCAGCTCTGACAGCCTCTCTGGAAACACCATATATTTT.

This clonotype has a handful of counts. J is TRBJ2-3 and V is TRBV7-9; D gene unclear. Germline V gene sequence: CDR1 SEHNR, CDR2 FQNEAQ (reference sequence). The CDR3 sequence is 12 residues long. Trimming removed 7 bases from V and 6 bases from J, with 11 bases in between. CDR3 sequence reads: CASTPETDTQYF. For the CDR3, the DNA is TGTGCCAGCACCCCAGAGACGGATACGCAGTATTTT.

This clonotype was seen many times. The chain carries TRBV4-3 and TRBJ2-1; D not certain. V lost 1 base to trimming and J lost 9 bases, with 7 bases between them. This CDR3 has 12 residues. Germline CDR1 reads LGHNA; CDR2 reads YSLEER. In DNA form, the CDR3 reads TGCGCCAGCAGCCAAGTCTTGGGTGAGCAGTTCTTC. Residues: CASSQVLGEQFF.

The V and J genes are TRBV7-9 and TRBJ2-4; 9 bases agree with TRBD1. With 1 base clipped from V and 9 bases from J, the junction kept 10 bases outside the gene matches. The CDR3 has 16 residues. CDR1 and CDR2 (germline): SEHNR, FQNEAQ (reference sequence). The CDR3 region has the DNA TGTGCCAGCAGCTTAGGACGGGGACAGGGAGGGCGCATTCAGTACTTC. Amino acids: CASSLGRGQGGRIQYF.